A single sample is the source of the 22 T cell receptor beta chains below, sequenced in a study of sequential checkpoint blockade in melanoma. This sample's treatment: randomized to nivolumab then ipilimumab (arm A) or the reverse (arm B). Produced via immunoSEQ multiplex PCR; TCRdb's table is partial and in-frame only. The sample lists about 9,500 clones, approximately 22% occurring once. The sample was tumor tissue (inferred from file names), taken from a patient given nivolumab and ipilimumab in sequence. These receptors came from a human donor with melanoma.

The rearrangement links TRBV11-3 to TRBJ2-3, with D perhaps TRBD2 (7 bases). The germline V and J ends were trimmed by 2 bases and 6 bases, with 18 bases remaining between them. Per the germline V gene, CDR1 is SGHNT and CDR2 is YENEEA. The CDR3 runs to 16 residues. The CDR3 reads CASSLMAGAAQDTQYF. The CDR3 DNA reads TGTGCCAGCAGCTTAATGGCGGGGGCTGCCCAGGATACGCAGTATTTT.

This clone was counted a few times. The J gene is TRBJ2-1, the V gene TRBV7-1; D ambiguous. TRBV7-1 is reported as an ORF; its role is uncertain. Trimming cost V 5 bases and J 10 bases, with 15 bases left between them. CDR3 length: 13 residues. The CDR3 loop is CASSPTSTGEQFF. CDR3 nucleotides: TGTGCCAGCAGCCCCACCTCCACCGGAGAGCAGTTCTTC.

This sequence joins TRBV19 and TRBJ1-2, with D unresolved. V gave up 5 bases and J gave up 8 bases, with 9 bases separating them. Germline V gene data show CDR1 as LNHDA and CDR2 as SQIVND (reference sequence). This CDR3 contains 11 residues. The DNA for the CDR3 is TGTGCCAGTAGTCGGGCGCGAGGCTACACCTTC. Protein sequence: CASSRARGYTF.

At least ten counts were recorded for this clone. CDR3: CASSVQGPDEQYF. CDR3 DNA: TGTGCCAGCAGCGTTCAGGGGCCTGACGAGCAGTACTTC. The chain joins TRBV7-1 to TRBJ2-7; possible D gene TRBD1, 6 bases. TRBV7-1 is an ORF, with its function uncertain. The CDR3 extends over 13 amino acids. V was clipped by 5 bases and J by 5 bases, with 13 bases between them.

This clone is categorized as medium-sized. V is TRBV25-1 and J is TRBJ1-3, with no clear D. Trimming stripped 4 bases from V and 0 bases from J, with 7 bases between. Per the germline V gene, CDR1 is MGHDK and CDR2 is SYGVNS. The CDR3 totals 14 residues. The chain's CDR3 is CASSAGSSGNTIYF. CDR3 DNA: TGTGCCAGCAGTGCGGGGAGCTCTGGAAACACCATATATTTT.

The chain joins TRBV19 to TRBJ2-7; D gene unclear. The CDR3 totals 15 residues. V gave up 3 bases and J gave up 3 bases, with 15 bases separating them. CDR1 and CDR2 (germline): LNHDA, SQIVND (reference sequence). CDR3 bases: TGTGCCAGTAGTATTCTGGCAGGTGAGAACTACGAGCAGTACTTC. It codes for CASSILAGENYEQYF. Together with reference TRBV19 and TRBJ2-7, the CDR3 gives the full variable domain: DGGITQSPKYLFRKEGQNVTLSCEQNLNHDAMYWYRQDPGQGLRLIYYSQIVNDFQKGDIAEGYSVSREKKESFPLTVTSAQKNPTAFYLCASSILAGENYEQYFGPGTRLTVT.

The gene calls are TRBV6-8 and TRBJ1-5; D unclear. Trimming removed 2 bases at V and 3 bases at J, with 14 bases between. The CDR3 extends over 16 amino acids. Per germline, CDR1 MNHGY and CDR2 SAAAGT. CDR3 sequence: CASSYGPALHNQPQHF. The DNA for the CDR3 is TGTGCCAGCAGTTACGGACCCGCCTTGCACAATCAGCCCCAGCATTTT.

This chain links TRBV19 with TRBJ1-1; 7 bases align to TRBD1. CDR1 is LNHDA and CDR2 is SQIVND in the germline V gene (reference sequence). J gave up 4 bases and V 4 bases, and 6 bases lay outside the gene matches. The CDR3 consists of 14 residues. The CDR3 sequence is CASSTSGQSTEAFF. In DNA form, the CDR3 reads TGTGCCAGTAGTACTTCGGGACAGTCCACTGAAGCTTTCTTT.

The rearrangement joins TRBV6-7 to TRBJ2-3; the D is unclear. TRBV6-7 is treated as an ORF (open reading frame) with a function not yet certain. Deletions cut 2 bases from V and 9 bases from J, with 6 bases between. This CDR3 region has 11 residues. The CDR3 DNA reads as TGTGCCAGCAGTTACGGGAAAACGCAGTATTTT. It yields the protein CASSYGKTQYF.

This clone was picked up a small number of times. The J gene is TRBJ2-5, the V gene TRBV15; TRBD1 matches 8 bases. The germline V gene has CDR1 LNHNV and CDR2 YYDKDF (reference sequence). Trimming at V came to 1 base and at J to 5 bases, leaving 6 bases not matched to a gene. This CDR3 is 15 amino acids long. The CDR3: CATSRGTGTSETQYF. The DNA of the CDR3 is TGTGCCACCAGCAGAGGGACAGGGACTTCGGAGACCCAGTACTTC.

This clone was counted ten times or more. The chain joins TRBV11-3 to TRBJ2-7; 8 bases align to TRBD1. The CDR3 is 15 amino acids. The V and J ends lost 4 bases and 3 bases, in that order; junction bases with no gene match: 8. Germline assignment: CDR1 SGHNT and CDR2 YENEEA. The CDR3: CASSSAGTGNYEQYF. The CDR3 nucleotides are TGTGCCAGCAGCTCGGCCGGGACAGGCAACTACGAGCAGTACTTC.

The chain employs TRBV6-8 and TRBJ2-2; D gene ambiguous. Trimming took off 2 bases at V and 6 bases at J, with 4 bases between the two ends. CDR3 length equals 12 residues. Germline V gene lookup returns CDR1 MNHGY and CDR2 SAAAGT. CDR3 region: CASSYTSGELFF. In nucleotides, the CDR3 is TGTGCCAGCAGTTACACTTCCGGGGAGCTGTTTTTT.

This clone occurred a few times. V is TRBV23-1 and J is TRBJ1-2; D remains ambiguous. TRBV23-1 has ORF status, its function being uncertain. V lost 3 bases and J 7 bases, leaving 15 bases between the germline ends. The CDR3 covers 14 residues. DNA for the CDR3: TGCGCCAGCAGTCAGGAAAGGGAATTCGGTGGCTACACCTTC. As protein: CASSQEREFGGYTF.

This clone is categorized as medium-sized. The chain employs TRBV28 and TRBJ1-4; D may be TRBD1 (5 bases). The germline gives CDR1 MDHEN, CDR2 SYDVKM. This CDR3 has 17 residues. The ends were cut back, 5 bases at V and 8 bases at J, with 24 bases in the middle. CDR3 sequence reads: CASSLALGTVGEEKLFF. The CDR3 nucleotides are TGTGCCAGCAGTCTCGCGCTCGGGACCGTGGGGGAGGAAAAACTGTTTTTT.

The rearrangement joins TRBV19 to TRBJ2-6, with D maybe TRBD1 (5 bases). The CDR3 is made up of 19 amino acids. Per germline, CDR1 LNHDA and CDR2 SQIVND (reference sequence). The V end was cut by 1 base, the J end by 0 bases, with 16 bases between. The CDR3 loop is CASSIGLGQGFSGANVLTF. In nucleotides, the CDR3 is TGTGCCAGTAGTATAGGTTTGGGGCAGGGCTTCTCTGGGGCCAACGTCCTGACTTTC.

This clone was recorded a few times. The DNA of the CDR3 is TGTGCCAGCAGATCCCTTCGACGCTACTCAGATACGCAGTATTTT. This sequence encodes CASRSLRRYSDTQYF. V is TRBV6-8 and J is TRBJ2-3; no definite D call. In germline, CDR1 is MNHGY, CDR2 SAAAGT. The CDR3 runs 15 residues. Trimming cost V 6 bases and J 4 bases, with 17 bases left between them.

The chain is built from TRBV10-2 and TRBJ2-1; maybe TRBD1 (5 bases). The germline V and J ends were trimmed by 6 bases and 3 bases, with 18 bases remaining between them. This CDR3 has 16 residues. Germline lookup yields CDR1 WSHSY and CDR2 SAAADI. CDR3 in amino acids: CASRAPGDSYYNEQFF. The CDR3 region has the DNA TGCGCCAGCAGAGCGCCCGGAGACAGCTACTACAATGAGCAGTTCTTC.

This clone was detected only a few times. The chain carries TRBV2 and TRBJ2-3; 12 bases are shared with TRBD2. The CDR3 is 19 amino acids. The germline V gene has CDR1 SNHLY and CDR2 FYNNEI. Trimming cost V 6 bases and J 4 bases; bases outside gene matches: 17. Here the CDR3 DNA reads TGTGCCAGCAGCTCCGATCTCCCTAGCGGGGGGGCCGTGGCAGATACGCAGTATTTT. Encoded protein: CASSSDLPSGGAVADTQYF.

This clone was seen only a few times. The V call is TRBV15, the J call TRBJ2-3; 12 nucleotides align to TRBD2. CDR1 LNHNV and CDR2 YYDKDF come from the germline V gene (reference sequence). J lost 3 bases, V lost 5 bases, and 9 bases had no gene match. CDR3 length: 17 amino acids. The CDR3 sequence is CATSPYSGLAGTDTQYF. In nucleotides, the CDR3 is TGTGCCACCAGCCCTTACTCGGGACTAGCGGGTACAGATACGCAGTATTTT.

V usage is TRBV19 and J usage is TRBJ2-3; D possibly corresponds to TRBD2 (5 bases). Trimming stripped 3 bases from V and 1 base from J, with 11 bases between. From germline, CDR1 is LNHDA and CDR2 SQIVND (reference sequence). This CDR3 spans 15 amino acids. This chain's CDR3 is CASSMGVTGTDTQYF. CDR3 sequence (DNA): TGTGCCAGTAGTATGGGAGTGACGGGCACAGATACGCAGTATTTT.

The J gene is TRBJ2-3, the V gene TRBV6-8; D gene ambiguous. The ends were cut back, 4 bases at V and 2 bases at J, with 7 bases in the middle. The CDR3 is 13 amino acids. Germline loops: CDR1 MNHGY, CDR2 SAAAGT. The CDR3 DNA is TGTGCCAGCAGTTTATCCTCCACAGATACGCAGTATTTT. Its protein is CASSLSSTDTQYF.

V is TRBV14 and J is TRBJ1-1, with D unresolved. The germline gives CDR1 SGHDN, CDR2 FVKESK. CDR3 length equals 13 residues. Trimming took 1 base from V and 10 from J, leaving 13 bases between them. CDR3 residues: CASSQVDPSVAFF. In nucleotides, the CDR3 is TGTGCCAGCAGCCAAGTCGATCCCAGTGTAGCTTTCTTT.